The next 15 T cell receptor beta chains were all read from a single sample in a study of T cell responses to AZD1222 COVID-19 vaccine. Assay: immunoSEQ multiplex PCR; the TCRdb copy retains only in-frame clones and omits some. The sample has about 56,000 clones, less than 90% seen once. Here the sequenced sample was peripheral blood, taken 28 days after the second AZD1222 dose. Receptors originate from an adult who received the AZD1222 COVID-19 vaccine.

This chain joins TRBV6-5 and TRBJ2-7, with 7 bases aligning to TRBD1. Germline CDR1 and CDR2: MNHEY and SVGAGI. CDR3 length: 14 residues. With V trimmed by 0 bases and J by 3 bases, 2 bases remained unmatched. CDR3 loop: CASSYSTGLYEQYF. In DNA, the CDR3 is TGTGCCAGCAGTTACTCGACAGGGCTCTACGAGCAGTACTTC.

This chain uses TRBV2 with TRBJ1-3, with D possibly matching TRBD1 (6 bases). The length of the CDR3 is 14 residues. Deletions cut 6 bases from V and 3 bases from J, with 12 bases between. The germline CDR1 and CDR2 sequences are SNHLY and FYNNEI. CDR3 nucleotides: TGTGCCAGCAGATCAGGGGTCGATGGAAACACCATATATTTT. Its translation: CASRSGVDGNTIYF.

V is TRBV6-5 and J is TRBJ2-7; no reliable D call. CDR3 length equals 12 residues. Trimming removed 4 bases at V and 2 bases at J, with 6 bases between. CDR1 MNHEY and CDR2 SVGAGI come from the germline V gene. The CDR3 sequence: CASSLQTYEQYF. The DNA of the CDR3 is TGTGCCAGCAGTTTGCAGACCTACGAGCAGTACTTC.

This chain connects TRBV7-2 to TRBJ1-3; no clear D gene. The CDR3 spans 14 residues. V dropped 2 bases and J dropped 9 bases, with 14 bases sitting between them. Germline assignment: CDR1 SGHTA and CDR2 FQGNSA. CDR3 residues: CASSLPTGLRTIYF. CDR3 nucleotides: TGTGCCAGCAGCTTACCGACGGGATTGCGCACCATATATTTT.

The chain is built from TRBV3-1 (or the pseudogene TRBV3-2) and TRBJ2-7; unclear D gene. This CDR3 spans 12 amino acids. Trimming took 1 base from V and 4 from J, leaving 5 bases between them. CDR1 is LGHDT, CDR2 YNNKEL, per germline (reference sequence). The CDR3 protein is CASSQGEYEQYF. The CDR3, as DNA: TGTGCCAGCAGCCAAGGGGAATACGAGCAGTACTTC.

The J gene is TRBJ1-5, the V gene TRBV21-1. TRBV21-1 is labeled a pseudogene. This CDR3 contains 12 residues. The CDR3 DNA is TGTGCCAGCACTAGGGCCTATCAGCCCCAGCATTTT. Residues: CASTRAYQPQHF.

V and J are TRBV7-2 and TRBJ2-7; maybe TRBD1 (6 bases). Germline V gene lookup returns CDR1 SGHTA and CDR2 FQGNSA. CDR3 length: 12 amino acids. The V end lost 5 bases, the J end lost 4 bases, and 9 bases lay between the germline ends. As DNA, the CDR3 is TGTGCCAGCAGCCCCGGACAGTACGAGCAGTACTTC. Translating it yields CASSPGQYEQYF.

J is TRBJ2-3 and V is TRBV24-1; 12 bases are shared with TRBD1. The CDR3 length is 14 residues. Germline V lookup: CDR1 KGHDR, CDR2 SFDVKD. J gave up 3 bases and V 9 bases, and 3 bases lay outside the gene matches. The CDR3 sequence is CATGDRGPTDTQYF. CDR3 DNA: TGTGCCACCGGGGACAGGGGGCCAACAGATACGCAGTATTTT.

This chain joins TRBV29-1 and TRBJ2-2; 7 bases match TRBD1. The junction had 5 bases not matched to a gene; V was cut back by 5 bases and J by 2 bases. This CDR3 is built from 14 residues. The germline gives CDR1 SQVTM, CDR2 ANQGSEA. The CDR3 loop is CSVFDRENTGELFF. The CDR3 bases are TGCAGCGTTTTCGACAGGGAAAACACCGGGGAGCTGTTTTTT.

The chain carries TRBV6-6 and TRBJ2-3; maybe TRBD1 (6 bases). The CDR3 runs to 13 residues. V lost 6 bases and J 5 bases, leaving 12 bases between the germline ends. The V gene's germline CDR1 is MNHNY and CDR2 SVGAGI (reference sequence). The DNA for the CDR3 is TGTGCCAGCAGCCCCCGGGACAAAGATACGCAGTATTTT. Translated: CASSPRDKDTQYF.

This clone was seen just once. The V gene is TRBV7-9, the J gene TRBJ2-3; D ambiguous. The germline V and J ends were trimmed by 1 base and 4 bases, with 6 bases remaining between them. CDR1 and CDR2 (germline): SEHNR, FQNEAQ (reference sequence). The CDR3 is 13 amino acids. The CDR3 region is CASSLGGPDTQYF. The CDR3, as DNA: TGTGCCAGCAGCTTAGGTGGTCCAGATACGCAGTATTTT.

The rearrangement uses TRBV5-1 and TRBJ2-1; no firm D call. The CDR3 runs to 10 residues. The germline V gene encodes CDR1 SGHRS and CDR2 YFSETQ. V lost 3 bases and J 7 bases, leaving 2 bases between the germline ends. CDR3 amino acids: CASSYNEQFF. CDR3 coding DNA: TGCGCCAGCAGCTATAATGAGCAGTTCTTC.

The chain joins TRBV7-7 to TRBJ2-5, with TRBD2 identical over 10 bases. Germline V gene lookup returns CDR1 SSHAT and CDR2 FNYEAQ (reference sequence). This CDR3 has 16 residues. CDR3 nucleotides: TGTGCTAGCCGAGCGGGAGGGCCGGTTAGTCGGGAGACCCAGTACTTC. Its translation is CASRAGGPVSRETQYF.

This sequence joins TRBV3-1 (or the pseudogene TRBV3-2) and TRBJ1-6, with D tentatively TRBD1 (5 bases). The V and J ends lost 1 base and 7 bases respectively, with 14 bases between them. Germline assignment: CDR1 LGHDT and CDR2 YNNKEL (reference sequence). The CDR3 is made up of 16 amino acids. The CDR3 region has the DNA TGTGCCAGCAGCCAAGGTTCCGGGGCCCGGAATTCACCCCTCCACTTT. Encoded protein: CASSQGSGARNSPLHF.

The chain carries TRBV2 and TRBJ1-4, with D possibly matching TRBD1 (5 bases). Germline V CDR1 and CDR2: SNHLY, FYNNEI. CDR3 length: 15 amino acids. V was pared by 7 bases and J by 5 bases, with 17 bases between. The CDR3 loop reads CASTKSGTGNEKLFF. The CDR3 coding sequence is TGTGCCAGCACCAAATCCGGGACGGGGAATGAAAAACTGTTTTTT.